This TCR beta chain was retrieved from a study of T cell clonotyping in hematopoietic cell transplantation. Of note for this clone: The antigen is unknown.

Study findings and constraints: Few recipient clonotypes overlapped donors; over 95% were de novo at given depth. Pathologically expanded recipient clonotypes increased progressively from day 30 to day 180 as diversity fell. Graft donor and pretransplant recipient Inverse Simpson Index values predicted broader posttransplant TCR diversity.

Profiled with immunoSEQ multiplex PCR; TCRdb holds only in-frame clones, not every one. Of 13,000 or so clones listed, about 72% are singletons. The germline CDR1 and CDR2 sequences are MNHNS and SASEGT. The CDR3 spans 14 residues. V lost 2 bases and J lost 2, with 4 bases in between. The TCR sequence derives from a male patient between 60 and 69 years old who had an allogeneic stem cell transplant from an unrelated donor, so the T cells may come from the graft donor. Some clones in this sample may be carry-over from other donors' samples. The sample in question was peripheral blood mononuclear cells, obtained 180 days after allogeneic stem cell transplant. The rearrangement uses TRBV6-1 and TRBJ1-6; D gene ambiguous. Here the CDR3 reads CASSEWAYNSPLHF. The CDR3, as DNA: TGTGCCAGCAGTGAATGGGCCTATAATTCACCCCTCCACTTT.